This T cell receptor beta chain was sequenced for a study of graft-versus-host responses after intestinal transplantation. Study information: The whole recipient group had anti-thymocyte globulin induction followed by tacrolimus and steroids for 2 to 3 years.

Worth noting for this clone: What it binds is unknown.

General observations from the study: GvH clones appeared in recipient marrow, some first in ileum or blood.

The CDR3 is 15 amino acids. Germline lookup yields CDR1 MDHEN and CDR2 SYDVKM. Trimming took off 5 bases at V and 9 bases at J, with 19 bases between the two ends. Clones were read by immunoSEQ multiplex PCR, and TCRdb kept only the in-frame ones, dropping some. The sample lists about 88,000 clones, approximately 90% occurring once. The genes are TRBV28 and TRBJ2-2; TRBD2 might be the D (5 bases). Sequencing was performed on unstimulated CD4+ T cells sorted from spleen or lymph node cells, taken before transplant. This receptor was obtained from a human donor who was the organ donor for an intestinal transplant. In DNA form, the CDR3 reads TGTGCCAGCAGTGGAAGGACCGGGGAATTACGGGAGCTGTTTTTT. Translation gives CASSGRTGELRELFF.